This TCR beta chain is from a study of blood T cell repertoires in COVID-19. Overall study: Material from acute and convalescent COVID-19 was sourced from the United States, Italy and Spain. PBMCs, B-cell-depleted T cells, or T cells were the source of the cDNA or gDNA that made up the material.

In the study's own analysis: Researchers report that nucleated cell counts were estimated from reference gene primer amplification. Method: immunoSEQ multiplex PCR; TCRdb's copy keeps in-frame clones and lacks some. V and J calls and clone size are as listed in that table; D and trimming were resolved from the DNA. The sample records 85,000 to 90,000 clones, roughly 82% being singletons. The sequenced sample consisted of peripheral blood. The sequence derives from a human donor in a cohort sampled during active COVID-19.

In DNA, the CDR3 is TGTGCCAGCTCACCAGGTAGAGCCCTAGCCAAAAACATTCAGTACTTC. Amino acid sequence: CASSPGRALAKNIQYF. The gene calls are TRBV18 and TRBJ2-4; D is unresolved. The CDR3 is 16 amino acids. Germline V gene data show CDR1 as KGHSH and CDR2 as LQKENI. Trimming left V 2 bases short and J 0 bases short, with 11 bases between.